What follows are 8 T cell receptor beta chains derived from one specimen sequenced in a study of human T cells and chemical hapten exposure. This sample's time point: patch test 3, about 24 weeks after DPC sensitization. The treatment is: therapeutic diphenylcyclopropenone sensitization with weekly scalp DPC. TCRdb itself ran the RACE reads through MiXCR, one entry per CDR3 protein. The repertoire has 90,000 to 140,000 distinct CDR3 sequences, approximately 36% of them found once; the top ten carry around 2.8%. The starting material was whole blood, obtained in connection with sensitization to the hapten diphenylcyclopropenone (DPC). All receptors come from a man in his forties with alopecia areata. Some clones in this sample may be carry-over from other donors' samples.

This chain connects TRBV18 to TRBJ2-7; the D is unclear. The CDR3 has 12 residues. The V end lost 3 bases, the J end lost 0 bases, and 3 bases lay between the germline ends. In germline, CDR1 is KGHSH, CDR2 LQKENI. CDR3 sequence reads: CASSPSSYEQYV. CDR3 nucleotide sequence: TGTGCCAGCTCACCTAGCTCCTACGAGCAGTACGTC.

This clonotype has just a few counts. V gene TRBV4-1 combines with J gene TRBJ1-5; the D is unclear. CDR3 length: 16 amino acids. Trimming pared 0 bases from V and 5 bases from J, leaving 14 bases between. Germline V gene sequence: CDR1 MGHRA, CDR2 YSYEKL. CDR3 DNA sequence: TGCGCCAGCAGCCAAGATGGTTCACAGTATCATCAGCCCCAGCATTTT. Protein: CASSQDGSQYHQPQHF.

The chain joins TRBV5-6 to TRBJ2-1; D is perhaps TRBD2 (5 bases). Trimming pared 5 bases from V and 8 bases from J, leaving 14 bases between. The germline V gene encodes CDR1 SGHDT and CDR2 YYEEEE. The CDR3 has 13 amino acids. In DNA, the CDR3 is TGTGCCAGCAGTAAACTAGAACTGCATGAGCAGTTCTTC. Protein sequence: CASSKLELHEQFF.

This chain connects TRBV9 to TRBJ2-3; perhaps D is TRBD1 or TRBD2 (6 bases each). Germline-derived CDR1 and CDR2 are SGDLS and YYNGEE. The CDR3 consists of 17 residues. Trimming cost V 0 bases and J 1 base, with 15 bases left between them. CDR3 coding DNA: TGTGCCAGCAGCGTAGAGGGGGGAGGTACTGGCACAGATACGCAGTATTTT. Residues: CASSVEGGGTGTDTQYF. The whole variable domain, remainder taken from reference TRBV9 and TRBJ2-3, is DSGVTQTPKHLITATGQRVTLRCSPRSGDLSVYWYQQSLDQGLQFLIQYYNGEERAKGNILERFSAQQFPDLHSELNLSSLELGDSALYFCASSVEGGGTGTDTQYFGPGTRLTVL.

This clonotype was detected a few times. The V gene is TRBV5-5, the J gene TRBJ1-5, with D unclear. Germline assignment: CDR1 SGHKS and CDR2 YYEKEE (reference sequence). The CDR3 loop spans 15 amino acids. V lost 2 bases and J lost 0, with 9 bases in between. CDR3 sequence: CASSFEFYSNQPQHF. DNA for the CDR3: TGTGCCAGCAGCTTTGAGTTTTATAGCAATCAGCCCCAGCATTTT.

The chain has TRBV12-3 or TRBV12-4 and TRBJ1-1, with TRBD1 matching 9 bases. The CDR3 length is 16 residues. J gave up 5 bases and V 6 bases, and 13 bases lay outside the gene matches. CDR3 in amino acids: CASSNGQGRGSTEAFF. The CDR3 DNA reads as TGTGCCAGCAGCAATGGACAGGGGCGAGGGAGTACTGAAGCTTTCTTT.

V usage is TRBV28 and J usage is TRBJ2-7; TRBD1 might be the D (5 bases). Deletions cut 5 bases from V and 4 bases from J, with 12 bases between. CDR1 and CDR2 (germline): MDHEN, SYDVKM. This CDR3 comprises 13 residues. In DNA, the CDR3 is TGTGCCAGCAGTACACCGACAGATTACGAGCAGTACGTC. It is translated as CASSTPTDYEQYV.

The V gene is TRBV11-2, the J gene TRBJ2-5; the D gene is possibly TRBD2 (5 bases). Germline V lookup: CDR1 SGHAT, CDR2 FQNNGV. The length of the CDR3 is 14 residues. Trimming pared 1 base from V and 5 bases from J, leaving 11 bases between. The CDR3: CASSLVTGGETQYF. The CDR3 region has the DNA TGTGCCAGCAGCTTAGTGACGGGCGGGGAGACCCAGTACTTC.